This T cell receptor (beta chain) was observed in a study of T cell responses to AZD1222 COVID-19 vaccine. Pooling was applied to second doses at about 4 or about 12 weeks. The table lists this clone with a count of one. Its antigen is not known. Trimming removed 7 bases at V and 3 bases at J, with 12 bases between. This CDR3 is built from 13 residues. Germline CDR1 reads MDHEN; CDR2 reads SYDVKM. Generated by immunoSEQ multiplex PCR, the TCRdb table keeps only in-frame clones and is missing some. The repertoire has 65,000 to 95,000 clones, approximately 83% of them found once; the top ten carry 10%. Regarding the study as a whole: Clonal diversity was possibly underestimated, and the donors were mostly white British, with more females.

The TCR originated in an adult who received the AZD1222 COVID-19 vaccine. This specimen was peripheral blood, taken 28 days after the second AZD1222 dose. J is TRBJ1-1 and V is TRBV28; D is uncertain. The CDR3 DNA is TGTGCCAGCACCGGCAGTTCGCACACTGAAGCTTTCTTT. It specifies CASTGSSHTEAFF. The full variable domain, its missing parts supplied by reference TRBV28 and TRBJ1-1, is DVKVTQSSRYLVKRTGEKVFLECVQDMDHENMFWYRQDPGLGLRLIYFSYDVKMKEKGDIPEGYSVSREKKERFSLILESASTNQTSMYLCASTGSSHTEAFFGQGTRLTVV.